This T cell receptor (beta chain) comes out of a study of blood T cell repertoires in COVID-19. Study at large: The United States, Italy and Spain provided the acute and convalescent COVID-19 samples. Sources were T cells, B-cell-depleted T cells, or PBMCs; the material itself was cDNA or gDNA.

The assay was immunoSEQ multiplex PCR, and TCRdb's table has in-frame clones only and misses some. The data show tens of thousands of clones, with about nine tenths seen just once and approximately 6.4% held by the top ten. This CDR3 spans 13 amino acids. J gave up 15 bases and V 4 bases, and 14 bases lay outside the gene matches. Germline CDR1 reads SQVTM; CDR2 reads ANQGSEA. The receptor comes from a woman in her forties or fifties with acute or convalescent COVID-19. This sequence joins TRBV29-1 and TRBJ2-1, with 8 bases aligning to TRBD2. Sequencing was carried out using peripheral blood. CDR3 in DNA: TGCAGCGTTGGCGGGGCGGGAGGAGTTTTAGGGTTCTTC. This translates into CSVGGAGGVLGFF.